This T cell receptor (beta chain) comes out of a study of regulatory T cells. Primers: 52 TRBV forward and 13 TRBJ reverse. Sequenced by immunoSEQ multiplex PCR; TCRdb stores in-frame clones only, minus some. The profile covers about 15,000 clones, with about 92% appearing a single time and roughly a third taken by the ten largest. J lost 10 bases, V lost 5 bases, and 8 bases had no gene match. This CDR3 is built from 16 residues. Per germline, CDR1 SGHVS and CDR2 FQNEAQ. The TCR comes from a person under 35 with CD3G deficiency. Material: CD8+ T cells sorted from blood. The rearrangement uses TRBV7-8 and TRBJ2-1; 16 bases align to TRBD2. CDR3 region: CASSPGLAGGPGEQFF. Here the CDR3 DNA reads TGTGCCAGCAGCCCGGGACTAGCGGGAGGGCCAGGAGAGCAGTTCTTC.